What follows is one T cell receptor beta chain and its context. This clonotype was picked up many times. Its antigen target is currently unknown. Base qualities are not recorded, but no much larger clone differs from it by a single base. The data were obtained in a study of human T cells and chemical hapten exposure (TCRdb year 2021). Background for the entire study: For sensitization, 2% DPC in acetone was applied to a 2 cm by 2 cm area of upper inner arm skin. Weekly therapeutic DPC doses were additionally applied to the scalp of patients throughout the approximately 24-week study period. Patch tests used Finn chambers with 0.01% DPC on the upper back, scored after 6 days by International Contact Dermatitis Research Group standards. Blood was sampled from patients pre-sensitization (week 0) and at 2, 6 and about 24 weeks after DPC sensitization. This study followed changes in the peripheral blood TCR repertoire in vivo during primary and secondary sensitization of alopecia patients to the hapten diphenylcyclopropenone (DPC). Approximately 30 alopecia patients provided blood for TCR sequencing at one to four time points (pre-sensitization, 2, 6 and 24 weeks). The mostly female patient cohort included alopecia areata with under or over 50% scalp involvement, alopecia totalis and alopecia universalis. Libraries were pooled for sequencing, and variation in per-sample TCR yields was attributed mainly to small differences in library volumes within the pool. Overall study outcomes, separate from this receptor: After repeated subsampling, the strength of the expansion versus patch-test correlation and the threshold at which it became significant changed. DPC sensitization did not change the number of TCRs with a frequency above 1 in 1000, and there was no evidence of changes in global repertoire structure. Alopecia, a presumed autoimmune disease, was present in all patients, so the immune response of the patients might differ from that of healthy individuals. Patch test score was positively correlated with the number of PT1 expanded TCRs, with significance at thresholds 8, 16 and 32 but not at 4. Expanded TCRs formed significantly more large CDR3 similarity clusters than pre-sensitization or healthy control sets, consistent with antigen-driven responses.

Libraries were prepared through RACE. Sequencing took place on a NextSeq 500. During library preparation, unique molecular identifiers were attached to individual cDNA molecules so that TCRs could be counted in a quantitative, reproducible way. Both TCR alpha and TCR beta chains were sequenced from each blood RNA sample. The paper's processing steps were these. A median of approximately 96,000 TCRs per sample was observed, with a range of about 23,224 to 700,000. The Decombinator software suite was used to annotate the V, J and CDR3 of the TCR reads. To make PS versus PT1 abundance plots, every sample was subsampled to the same number of TCRs (28,000). TCRs were defined as expanded if absent before sensitization and observed at least eight times at the 2-week time point. TCRdb handled the public reads itself, with Q25 trimming in fastp and clone calling in MiXCR, and kept productive beta chains. Each entry is one CDR3 protein sequence, shown with its most common DNA and genes. TCRdb, not the original authors, processed these V and J calls. The sample profile shows 57,000 or so distinct CDR3 sequences; 11% of them were found once. 3.5% to 4.5% of the sample is in the top ten clones.

CDR1 is given as SEHNR and CDR2 as FQNEAQ, both from the germline V gene (reference sequence). V loses 0 bases of germline sequence and J loses 8 bases, and the interval between the two ends is 10 bases. From cysteine to phenylalanine, the CDR3 is 13 amino acids long. The entry retains the CDR3 DNA only, 39 bases that are in frame from base 1. This sample's time point label indicates: pre-sensitization, week 0. This sample's treatment or condition label indicates: therapeutic diphenylcyclopropenone sensitization with weekly scalp DPC. Blood at each patch-test visit was drawn before the patch test was applied. Patients were considered eligible if aged 18 to 70, diagnosed with alopecia and deemed suitable for DPC therapy, and patients were excluded if pregnant. Total RNA was extracted from unfractionated whole blood collected in Tempus Blood RNA tubes.

The V and J genes are TRBV7-9 and TRBJ1-1, with the D gene uncertain. Sequenced here: whole blood, sampled in connection with sensitization to the hapten diphenylcyclopropenone (DPC). This receptor was identified in a woman aged 40 to 50 with alopecia areata. Some clones in this sample may be carry-over from other donors' samples. The sequence in DNA is TGTGCCAGCAGCTTAGCAACGTATAACGAAGCTTTCTTT. Translated, this is CASSLATYNEAFF. The entire variable domain, with the stretches around the CDR3 drawn from the reference TRBV7-9 and TRBJ1-1 proteins, is DTGVSQNPRHKITKRGQNVTFRCDPISEHNRLYWYRQTLGQGPEFLTYFQNEAQLEKSRLLSDRFSAERPKGSFSTLEIQRTEQGDSAMYLCASSLATYNEAFFGQGTRLTVV.